This T cell receptor (beta chain) is drawn from a study of blood T cells in healthy people across ages. Germline V gives CDR1 MNHNS, CDR2 SASEGT. The CDR3 has 14 amino acids. Trimming stripped 6 bases from V and 6 bases from J, with 15 bases between. Per sample, a minimum of 6 million PBMCs were isolated. The second PCR ran about 6 to 12 cycles with a sample-barcoded 5' primer and J-beta primers. A single record per CDR3 protein comes from TCRdb applying MiXCR to the 5' RACE reads. This sample has approximately 730,000 distinct CDR3 sequences, with 40% to 65% found just once. This clonotype originated in a man older than 75 in good health. The rearrangement joins TRBV6-1 to TRBJ1-5; tentatively, D is TRBD1 (5 bases). Sequencing was performed on blood. The chain's CDR3 is CASRAGSWGQPQHF. CDR3 bases: TGTGCCAGCAGGGCAGGGTCTTGGGGTCAGCCCCAGCATTTT.